These 25 T cell receptor beta chains share one sample of origin, sequenced in a study of shared clonotypes between healthy human individuals. Clones were sequenced by immunoSEQ multiplex PCR, and TCRdb holds only the in-frame ones, with some missing. Found here are about 2.4 million clones, around nine tenths of them singletons; the top ten hold about 0.13%. The sample was naive CD4+ T cells sorted from blood. The sample's subset: CD45RA+ positively selected. Receptors originate from a man between 18 and 35 years old in good health.

V and J are TRBV5-4 and TRBJ1-1; maybe TRBD1 (5 bases). Per germline, CDR1 SGHNT and CDR2 YYREEE (reference sequence). This CDR3 has 12 amino acids. Trimming pared 7 bases from V and 4 bases from J, leaving 11 bases between. The CDR3 sequence is CASGRGGTEAFF. As DNA, the CDR3 is TGTGCCAGCGGGCGGGGGGGCACTGAAGCTTTCTTT.

The chain employs TRBV4-1 and TRBJ1-1; no definite D call. The CDR3 is 14 residues long. V lost 0 bases to trimming and J lost 4 bases, with 9 bases between them. Germline V gene lookup returns CDR1 MGHRA and CDR2 YSYEKL. The CDR3 bases are TGCGCCAGCAGCCAAGATGATCGATTCACTGAAGCTTTCTTT. Translating gives CASSQDDRFTEAFF.

The V and J genes are TRBV19 and TRBJ2-1; 14 positions match TRBD2. Germline CDR1 is LNHDA and CDR2 is SQIVND (reference sequence). V shed 0 bases and J 8 bases; nucleotides not matched to a gene: 6. CDR3 length equals 17 residues. CDR3 amino acids: CASSIDGLAGGGDEQFF. The CDR3 DNA is TGTGCCAGTAGTATAGATGGACTAGCGGGGGGCGGCGATGAGCAGTTCTTC.

The chain joins TRBV9 to TRBJ2-7, with 8 bases identical to TRBD1. J was trimmed by 2 bases and V by 2 bases; bases with no gene match: 3. The CDR3 has 14 amino acids. Germline V gene lookup returns CDR1 SGDLS and CDR2 YYNGEE. CDR3: CASSVGQDTYEQYF. DNA for the CDR3: TGTGCCAGCAGCGTGGGACAGGATACCTACGAGCAGTACTTC.

The chain carries TRBV11-3 and TRBJ2-3; D is unresolved. The CDR3 loop spans 15 amino acids. The V gene lost 7 bases and the J gene lost 2 bases, with 16 bases spanning the gap. Germline V lookup: CDR1 SGHNT, CDR2 YENEEA. In nucleotides, the CDR3 is TGTGCCAGCATCCCAATGAGCTCCCCCACAGATACGCAGTATTTT. Translated, it gives CASIPMSSPTDTQYF.

V usage is TRBV6-6 and J usage is TRBJ1-6; D not resolved. Trimming stripped 4 bases from V and 7 bases from J, with 8 bases between. Germline CDR1 reads MNHNY; CDR2 reads SVGAGI (reference sequence). The CDR3 length is 13 residues. CDR3 nucleotide sequence: TGTGCCAGCAGTTTCTCCCTCAATTCACCCCTCCACTTT. Its protein is CASSFSLNSPLHF.

The V gene is TRBV7-8, the J gene TRBJ2-4, with a weak D call TRBD1 (5 bases). Germline V CDR1 and CDR2: SGHVS, FQNEAQ. The V end lost 5 bases, the J end lost 9 bases, and 20 bases lay between the germline ends. This CDR3 is built from 15 residues. CDR3 DNA sequence: TGTGCCAGCAGCCCCACCACCGACAGTGGGATCATTCAGTACTTC. Translated, it gives CASSPTTDSGIIQYF.

This clone has a single count. The chain carries TRBV23-1 and TRBJ2-7, with unresolved D. TRBV23-1 is an ORF, with its function uncertain. This CDR3 has 15 amino acids. V was pared by 3 bases and J by 6 bases, with 18 bases between. Here the CDR3 reads CASSQGTDSSPEQYF. DNA for the CDR3: TGCGCCAGCAGTCAGGGAACAGATTCCTCTCCCGAGCAGTACTTC.

CDR3 sequence: CASSLRVAGGPTDTQYF. The DNA of the CDR3 is TGTGCCAGCAGCTTGAGAGTAGCGGGAGGGCCCACAGATACGCAGTATTTT. V usage is TRBV7-8 and J usage is TRBJ2-3, with TRBD2 matching over 11 bases. This CDR3 has 17 residues. CDR1 is SGHVS and CDR2 is FQNEAQ in the germline V gene. Losses at the gene ends were 3 bases for V and 2 bases for J; bases not matched to a gene: 7.

The rearrangement uses TRBV10-2 and TRBJ2-5; a possible D gene is TRBD2 (7 bases). V lost 8 bases, J lost 1 base, and 11 bases lay in between. This CDR3 spans 13 amino acids. Germline CDR1 reads WSHSY; CDR2 reads SAAADI. The CDR3 DNA reads TGCGCCAGCCGTCGGGGGGCCCAAGAGACCCAGTACTTC. Protein sequence: CASRRGAQETQYF.

Regarding this clone: This same CDR3 is encoded by further DNA sequences in the sample. This chain links TRBV2 with TRBJ2-3; possibly TRBD1 for D (6 bases). This CDR3 comprises 14 residues. Trimming pared 7 bases from V and 0 bases from J, leaving 11 bases between. Germline CDR1 and CDR2: SNHLY and FYNNEI. The CDR3, as DNA: TGTGCCAGCAAAGGGGGAGTCAGCACAGATACGCAGTATTTT. This encodes CASKGGVSTDTQYF.

The chain carries TRBV6-5 and TRBJ1-1; no firm D call. CDR3 length: 13 amino acids. V was trimmed by 3 bases and J by 7 bases, leaving 12 bases between them. Germline CDR1 reads MNHEY; CDR2 reads SVGAGI. The CDR3 nucleotides are TGTGCCAGCAGTTATAGATCGGGGATTGAAGCTTTCTTT. Protein: CASSYRSGIEAFF.

This clone was recorded only once. The chain joins TRBV5-1 to TRBJ2-3; a weak D match, TRBD2 (6 bases). V lost 0 bases to trimming and J lost 2 bases, with 7 bases between them. Germline V gene data show CDR1 as SGHRS and CDR2 as YFSETQ. The CDR3 consists of 14 residues. CDR3 sequence (DNA): TGCGCCAGCAGCTTGGGACTAGTCACAGATACGCAGTATTTT. Translated: CASSLGLVTDTQYF. The variable domain in full, completed from reference TRBV5-1 and TRBJ2-3, reads KAGVTQTPRYLIKTRGQQVTLSCSPISGHRSVSWYQQTPGQGLQFLFEYFSETQRNKGNFPGRFSGRQFSNSRSEMNVSTLELGDSALYLCASSLGLVTDTQYFGPGTRLTVL.

The chain carries TRBV6-5 and TRBJ2-3; TRBD1 aligns across 11 bases. This CDR3 has 14 amino acids. V lost 5 bases, J lost 4 bases, and 2 bases stayed unmatched. In germline, CDR1 is MNHEY, CDR2 SVGAGI. The CDR3 is CASSRTGGSDTQYF. The CDR3 DNA follows: TGTGCCAGCAGTCGGACAGGGGGCTCAGATACGCAGTATTTT.

The chain has TRBV2 and TRBJ1-6; D is undetermined. Trimming shortened V by 1 base and J by 9 bases, and 13 bases separated the two germline ends. The CDR3 is made up of 15 amino acids. The germline V gene has CDR1 SNHLY and CDR2 FYNNEI. CDR3 in amino acids: CASSEERTLSSPLHF. CDR3 nucleotides: TGTGCCAGCAGTGAAGAGCGGACTTTGAGTTCACCCCTCCACTTT. Filled out from reference TRBV2 and TRBJ1-6, the complete variable domain reads EPEVTQTPSHQVTQMGQEVILRCVPISNHLYFYWYRQILGQKVEFLVSFYNNEISEKSEIFDDQFSVERPDGSNFTLKIRSTKLEDSAMYFCASSEERTLSSPLHFGNGTRLTVT.

The V call is TRBV6-1, the J call TRBJ2-5, with TRBD1 as a possible D gene (5 bases). Germline V gene data show CDR1 as MNHNS and CDR2 as SASEGT. Trimming cost V 1 base and J 1 base, with 7 bases left between them. The CDR3 is made up of 14 amino acids. CDR3 in DNA: TGTGCCAGCAGTGAAGGGGGCGGCCAAGAGACCCAGTACTTC. It is translated as CASSEGGGQETQYF.

This sequence joins TRBV7-3 and TRBJ2-3, with 8 bases lining up with TRBD1. In germline, CDR1 is SGHTA, CDR2 FQGTGA. With 4 bases clipped from V and 3 bases from J, the junction kept 6 bases outside the gene matches. This CDR3 region has 15 residues. For the CDR3, the DNA is TGTGCCAGCAGCTCCGGACAGGGTGTAACAGATACGCAGTATTTT. Translation: CASSSGQGVTDTQYF.

This clone was counted once. This chain connects TRBV27 to TRBJ1-2; no clear D gene. CDR1 is MNHEY and CDR2 is SMNVEV in the germline V gene (reference sequence). The V end was cut by 1 base, the J end by 5 bases, with 8 bases between. This CDR3 spans 13 amino acids. The CDR3 loop reads CASSLLVGYGYTF. CDR3 DNA: TGTGCCAGCAGTTTATTAGTGGGGTATGGCTACACCTTC.

This chain uses TRBV11-1 with TRBJ1-2; D call uncertain. This CDR3 has 15 amino acids. V dropped 2 bases and J dropped 0 bases, with 10 bases sitting between them. Germline lookup yields CDR1 SGHAT and CDR2 FQDESV (reference sequence). The CDR3 here is CASSLNPTANYGYTF. CDR3 coding DNA: TGTGCCAGCAGCTTAAACCCCACAGCTAACTATGGCTACACCTTC.

The rearrangement uses TRBV5-1 and TRBJ2-3, with 10 bases that match TRBD2. The CDR3 runs to 17 residues. The germline CDR1 and CDR2 sequences are SGHRS and YFSETQ. V shed 0 bases and J 3 bases; nucleotides not matched to a gene: 7. CDR3 sequence (DNA): TGCGCCAGCAGCTTGGAGGCTAGCGGGAGACCGACAGATACGCAGTATTTT. Translated: CASSLEASGRPTDTQYF.

The chain is built from TRBV28 and TRBJ1-2, with TRBD1 as a possible D gene (6 bases). In germline, CDR1 is MDHEN, CDR2 SYDVKM. The CDR3 consists of 11 residues. Trimming took 5 bases from V and 7 from J, leaving 8 bases between them. The CDR3 DNA sequence: TGTGCCAGCAGTAGCAGGGGTGGCTACACCTTC. Encoded protein: CASSSRGGYTF.

V and J are TRBV7-2 and TRBJ2-5; TRBD1 agrees at 9 bases. V lost 5 bases and J lost 5; bases outside the gene matches: 9. Germline V gene sequence: CDR1 SGHTA, CDR2 FQGNSA. CDR3 length equals 15 residues. The CDR3 DNA is TGTGCCAGCAGCCCTCGACAGGGGGTATGGGAGACCCAGTACTTC. Translation: CASSPRQGVWETQYF.

Turning to this clone: Other nucleotide sequences from this sample produce the same CDR3. The genes are TRBV2 and TRBJ2-3, with no clear D. V was trimmed by 6 bases and J by 3 bases, leaving 7 bases between them. The CDR3 consists of 12 residues. Germline assignment: CDR1 SNHLY and CDR2 FYNNEI. Written as DNA, the CDR3 is TGTGCCAGCAGGGAAAATACAGATACGCAGTATTTT. Amino acid sequence: CASRENTDTQYF.

V and J are TRBV5-1 and TRBJ2-7; a weak D match, TRBD2 (5 bases). The J call is uncertain, as TRBJ2-5 better fits the DNA end. The germline V gene has CDR1 SGHRS and CDR2 YFSETQ. The CDR3 loop spans 14 amino acids. CDR3 sequence reads: CASRLAAGEETQYF. In DNA form, the CDR3 reads TGCGCCAGCAGGCTAGCCGCTGGGGAAGAGACCCAGTACTTC.

The chain has TRBV30 and TRBJ1-1; the D is unclear. The CDR3 spans 16 residues. The V and J ends lost 2 bases and 2 bases respectively, with 18 bases between them. CDR1 and CDR2 from the germline V gene are GTSNPN and SVGIG (reference sequence). The CDR3, as DNA: TGTGCCTGGAGTCTAGGGCAGACAAACCTTAACACTGAAGCTTTCTTT. It codes for CAWSLGQTNLNTEAFF.